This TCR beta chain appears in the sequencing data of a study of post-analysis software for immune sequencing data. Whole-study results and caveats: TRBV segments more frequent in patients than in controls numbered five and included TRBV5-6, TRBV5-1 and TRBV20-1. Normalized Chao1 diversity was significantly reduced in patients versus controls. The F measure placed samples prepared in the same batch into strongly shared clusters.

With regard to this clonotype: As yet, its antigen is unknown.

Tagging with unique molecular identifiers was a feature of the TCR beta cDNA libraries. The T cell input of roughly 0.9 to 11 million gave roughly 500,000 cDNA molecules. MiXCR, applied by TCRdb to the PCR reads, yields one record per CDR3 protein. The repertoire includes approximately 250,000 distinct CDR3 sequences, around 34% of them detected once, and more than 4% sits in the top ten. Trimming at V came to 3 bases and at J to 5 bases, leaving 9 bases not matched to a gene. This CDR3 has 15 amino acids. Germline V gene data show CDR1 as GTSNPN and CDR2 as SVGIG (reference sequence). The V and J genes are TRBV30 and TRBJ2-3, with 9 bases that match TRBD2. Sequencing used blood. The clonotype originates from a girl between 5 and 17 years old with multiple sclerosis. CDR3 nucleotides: TGTGCCTGGAGAGTTAGCGGGAGAAGAGGAGATACGCAGTATTTT. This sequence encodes CAWRVSGRRGDTQYF.